This TCR beta chain was recovered during a study of intratumoral heterogeneity in liver cancer. Notes on the research overall: In the full cohort of approximately 15 patients, the median age was roughly 63 years and the majority of patients were male. A total of 70 or so multiregional samples from around 14 HCC patients, consisting of 50 to 55 tumoral and about 20 adjacent nontumoral regions, were included in the overall cohort. The study combined RNA-seq, DNA sequencing, TCR-seq and SNP array data from multiple regions of hepatocellular carcinoma specimens to study intratumor heterogeneity.

This clone turned up a few times. The target of this receptor is not known. Per-nucleotide qualities are absent, and no much larger clonotype sits a single base away. The germline ends are 3 bases apart after V is trimmed by 4 bases and J by 5 bases. Reading from cysteine to phenylalanine, the CDR3 counts 11 amino acids. The entry retains the CDR3 DNA only, 33 bases that are in frame from base 1. The CDR1 and CDR2 encoded by the germline V gene are MNHEY and SVGEGT. Results the study describes overall, beyond this receptor: TCR sequencing was reported to confirm the RNA-seq-based estimates of regional differences in tumor-infiltrating lymphocyte burden. No significant difference in overall T cell clonality was found between tumor regions within either sequenced patient. The authors noted a relatively low number of patients and under-sampled tumor-infiltrating lymphocyte representation as limitations. In each sequenced patient, significantly more unique T-cell clonal expansions were found in tumor region a than in region b.

Using the immunoSEQ assay, the TCR beta chain CDR3 regions were sequenced from genomic DNA. Primers annealing to V and J segments amplified rearranged VDJ segments. The published analysis was carried out like this. Clonality and richness metrics were computed with the ImmunoSeq Analyzer software. Clones with differential abundance between regions were identified with Fisher's exact test combined with a beta-binomial method for additional stringency. Imported from immuneACCESS, the table was reduced by TCRdb to in-frame sequences with V and J called. These copies leave out some clones; in studies compared against another copy, an unresolved V gene accounts for under half, and the cause of the remainder is not known. V, J and clone size reflect that table, while D and trimming were determined from the DNA. Present in this sample are 6,600 or so clones, around 60% of which were seen just once. Roughly 14% of the sample goes to the ten largest clones.

Samples labelled H came from distinct, geographically separated regions of the hepatocellular carcinoma nodule. All patients had early-stage hepatocellular carcinoma and received no therapy before surgical resection. No macroscopic evidence of necrosis or hemorrhage was present in the sampled areas. Multiple regions from a couple of patients were subjected to TCR sequencing (ImmunoSeq). Each frozen resection tissue sample was taken at least 1 cm away from every other sample. The DNeasy blood and tissue kit was used to extract genomic DNA from bulk tissue. This receptor chain uses TRBV6-2 or TRBV6-3 and TRBJ1-5; there is no confident call for the D gene. This sequence was found in a man in his 70s with hepatocellular carcinoma. The material was tumor tissue, obtained before any cancer treatment. The nucleotide sequence is TGTGCCAGCAGTTCCGATCAGCCCCAGCATTTT. The resulting protein is CASSSDQPQHF.